A selection of T cell receptor beta chains follows, all from one sample in a study of CD8+CD57+ T cells in acquired aplastic anemia. TCRdb fed the reads into MiXCR, producing one record per CDR3 protein. The repertoire holds roughly 250,000 distinct CDR3 sequences, 70% to 85% seen once, with less than 50% in the top ten. Sequences were obtained from sorted CD4+, CD8+, or CD8+CD57+ T cells (not recorded which) from PBMCs. The source is a human donor with aplastic anemia. CDR3s include the opening cysteine and the closing phenylalanine or tryptophan. D genes are given only for firm matches. Clone size appears in some rows only: once, few, many, or a class for an expanded clone.

D	V	J	size	DNA	CDR3
-	TRBV25-1	TRBJ1-1	-	TGTGCCAGCAGTGAACAAAGGGGGAACACTGAAGCTTTCTTT	CASSEQRGNTEAFF
-	TRBV24-1	TRBJ1-4	-	TGTGCCACCAGTGAGCCCCCGAATGAAAAACTGTTTTTT	CATSEPPNEKLFF
-	TRBV7-3	TRBJ2-6	-	TGTGCCAGCAGCAGAGAGGGTAACTACGTTGAACACTTACTGACTTTC	CASSREGNYVEHLLTF
-	TRBV7-3	TRBJ2-7	-	TGTGCCAGCAGCGGTCGCGGGACATGCGGAGAGACGCACTTC	CASSGRGTCGETHF
-	TRBV7-8	TRBJ2-1	-	TGTGCCAGTAGTATGGGGGGAGATACCTACACTGAGCAGTTCTTC	CASSMGGDTYTEQFF
-	TRBV11-3	TRBJ1-2	-	TGTGCCAGCAGCGACAGTTACGAGCGTGGCTACACCTTC	CASSDSYERGYTF
-	TRBV7-3	TRBJ2-1	-	TGTGCCAGCAGTCGGACAGTAGTGGGCAATGAGCAGTTCTTC	CASSRTVVGNEQFF
-	TRBV9	TRBJ2-5	-	TGTGCCACCAGCAGAGGGCGAGGTATAGGTGAGACCCAGTACTTC	CATSRGRGIGETQYF
-	TRBV7-9	TRBJ2-3	-	TGTGCCAGCAGCTTTCAGGGAGGTGCGGGGACGCATGAGTTT	CASSFQGGAGTHEF
-	TRBV7-9	TRBJ2-3	-	TGTGCCAGCAGCTTAGCGGCCGGGGCGGTGACGCAGGGTTTT	CASSLAAGAVTQGF
-	TRBV20-1	TRBJ1-2	few	TGCAGTGCTCAGGTACTCTATGGCTACACCTTC	CSAQVLYGYTF
-	TRBV5-8	TRBJ2-3	-	TGTGCCAGCGGGGATAGTAGCACAGATACGCAGTATTTT	CASGDSSTDTQYF
-	TRBV7-2	TRBJ1-1	-	TGTGCCAGCAGCTTAGGTCTGGGCGTCACAAATACGCAGTTCTTT	CASSLGLGVTNTQFF
-	TRBV7-9	TRBJ1-1	-	TGTGCCAGCAGCCCAGAGGGGTCCTGGGGAGTGACCCAGGAAGCTTTCTTT	CASSPEGSWGVTQEAFF
-	TRBV7-8	TRBJ2-3	-	TGTGCCAGCAGCTTAGCGCTGGAGGGGAGCTATAGCTACTGTTTT	CASSLALEGSYSYCF
-	TRBV29-1	TRBJ2-7	-	TGCAGCGTTCCAACATCCCACGTCCACGAGCAGTACTTC	CSVPTSHVHEQYF
-	TRBV11-3	TRBJ1-2	-	TGTGCCAGCAGCGCCTGGATGGACGGCATCTATGGCTACACCTTC	CASSAWMDGIYGYTF
TRBD2	TRBV2	TRBJ2-7	once	TGTGCCAGCAGTAATAGCGGGGGCATTGACTACGAGCTGTACTTC	CASSNSGGIDYELYF
-	TRBV5-6	TRBJ2-2	-	TGTGCCAGCAGCTTGGAGAGGGGGGCCACCGGGGAGCTGTTTTTT	CASSLERGATGELFF
-	TRBV27	TRBJ2-7	-	TGTGCCAGCAGTTTAGTTAAGACGACCGGCTACGAGCAGTACTTC	CASSLVKTTGYEQYF
-	TRBV5-6	TRBJ1-5	-	TGTGCCAGCAGCTTGGAGACGGAGACAGGTCAGCCCCAGCATTTT	CASSLETETGQPQHF
TRBD2	TRBV7-2	TRBJ2-3	-	TGTGCCAGCAGCCCCGGACGGACTAGCGGGGGGGCGAGGTTT	CASSPGRTSGGARF
TRBD2	TRBV7-7	TRBJ2-5	-	TGTGCCAGCAGCTTAGGGGGGGCTCGGGGGGGAGAGACCCAGTACTTC	CASSLGGARGGETQYF
-	TRBV7-2	TRBJ1-6	-	TGTGCCAGCAGCTTAGCGGGAGGAGCCGACTCGCAGTATCACTTT	CASSLAGGADSQYHF
-	TRBV7-9	TRBJ2-5	-	TGTGCCACCAGCAGTCGAAGAAGCGAGGGGAGCCATGAGTTC	CATSSRRSEGSHEF
-	TRBV10-3	TRBJ2-7	-	TGTGCCAGCAGTTTCACTGTTAGCGGCCACAACGAGCAGTACTTC	CASSFTVSGHNEQYF
TRBD1	TRBV11-2	TRBJ2-3	-	TGTGCCAGCAGCTCAATCGACAGGGGCGATACGCAGTATTTT	CASSSIDRGDTQYF
TRBD2	TRBV7-6	TRBJ2-5	-	TGTGCCAGCACCCGAGGGAGGGTGCCCTCTGGGGCCAACTTC	CASTRGRVPSGANF
-	TRBV7-3	TRBJ2-3	-	TGTGCCAGCAGCGCCGGTGATACGCATACGTTTGACTTT	CASSAGDTHTFDF
-	TRBV15	TRBJ1-1	-	TGTGCCACCAGCATAGAAGTGACAGCTACCGATACGCAGTTTTTT	CATSIEVTATDTQFF
-	TRBV7-8	TRBJ2-3	-	TGTGCCAGCAGCTTAGATCCAGACCGGACAGCCCTGTATTTT	CASSLDPDRTALYF
-	TRBV7-9	TRBJ1-5	-	TGTGCCAGCAGCTTAGCGGGCTCGAGAAATCAGCCCCAGCATTTT	CASSLAGSRNQPQHF
-	TRBV20-1	TRBJ2-3	-	TGCAGTGCTAACCCGCACCGGCCAGGGGACGTTGACGGTACGCAGTATTTT	CSANPHRPGDVDGTQYF
TRBD2	TRBV7-8	TRBJ2-2	-	TGTGCCAGCAGCGTTCTAGCGGGCGGCACCGGGGTGTCCTTTTTT	CASSVLAGGTGVSFF
-	TRBV5-1	TRBJ1-1	once	TGCGCCAGCAGCCGTGGGGGGGGGGTGAACACTGAAGCTTTCTTT	CASSRGGGVNTEAFF
-	TRBV7-2	TRBJ1-2	-	TGTGCCAGCAGCCGGCGATCGGGGGCGGAAGGCTACACCTTC	CASSRRSGAEGYTF
-	TRBV2	TRBJ1-5	-	TGTGCCAGCAGTGGATCGTATAGCAATGAGCCCCAGCATTTT	CASSGSYSNEPQHF
TRBD1	TRBV7-8	TRBJ1-1	-	TGTGCCAGCAGCGGAGCGGAAGGACAGGATGCGCAGACTGAAGCTTTCTTT	CASSGAEGQDAQTEAFF
-	TRBV7-9	TRBJ1-5	-	TGTGCCAGCAGCCAAGTACACCCAGATCCTCAGCCCCAGCATTTT	CASSQVHPDPQPQHF
TRBD1	TRBV11-3	TRBJ2-1	-	TGTGCCAGCAGCCTAGACGGGACAGGGGGGAGCGATGAGCAGTTCTTC	CASSLDGTGGSDEQFF
-	TRBV7-8	TRBJ2-1	once	TGTGCCAGCAGCTTAGCAGCGGTCGGACGGAATGAGCAGTTTTTC	CASSLAAVGRNEQFF
-	TRBV11-3	TRBJ2-3	-	TGTGGCAGCAGCTTAGAGGGAGGACCCGATACGCAGTATTTT	CGSSLEGGPDTQYF
-	TRBV7-8	TRBJ1-1	-	TGTGCCAGCAGCTTAGAGGGAAGACGCGATACGCAGTATTTCTTT	CASSLEGRRDTQYFF
TRBD1	TRBV7-9	TRBJ2-5	-	TGTGCCAGCAGCTTATTGGTATCACAGGGGACCGAGTACTTC	CASSLLVSQGTEYF
-	TRBV7-8	TRBJ1-1	-	TGTGCCAGCAGCTTGGCGTGGGGTCCCGGGACTGGGGCTTTCTTT	CASSLAWGPGTGAFF
TRBD2	TRBV7-3	TRBJ2-3	-	TGTGCCAGCAGCCCAGCGGGGGCTTGGGGAGCGACGCAGTTT	CASSPAGAWGATQF
TRBD2	TRBV19	TRBJ2-1	-	TGTGCCAGCAGCAAGATCTCGGGACTAGCGGGAGAGCAGTTCTTC	CASSKISGLAGEQFF
TRBD2	TRBV11-2	TRBJ2-1	once	TGTGCCAGCAGCTTCGGCGCGAGCGGGAGGGGTATAGTCAATGAGCAGTTCTTC	CASSFGASGRGIVNEQFF
TRBD2	TRBV4-3	TRBJ2-1	few	TGCGCCAGCAGCCAAGATCCCCTAGCGGGAAAAAATGAGCAGCTCTTC	CASSQDPLAGKNEQLF
-	TRBV15	TRBJ2-1	-	TGTGCCACCAGCAGAGGCAACGCGAATGAGAATCAGCAGTTCTTC	CATSRGNANENQQFF
-	TRBV29-1	TRBJ2-7	-	TGCAGCGTTGAAGTCCACGGGACCGAGCAGTACTTC	CSVEVHGTEQYF
TRBD2	TRBV7-2	TRBJ2-7	-	TGTGCCAGCACTCGAACTAGCGGGAACTCCTACGAGCAGTACTTC	CASTRTSGNSYEQYF
-	TRBV7-2	TRBJ2-1	-	TGTGCCAGCAGCCCCGGGGGGCCTGCGTTAGTAGAGAGGTTCTTC	CASSPGGPALVERFF
TRBD1	TRBV7-2	TRBJ2-5	few	TGTGCCAGCAGGACCCAGGGGGCATTCGGGGAGACCCAGTACTTC	CASRTQGAFGETQYF
-	TRBV7-2	TRBJ2-3	-	TGTGCCAGCAGCTTGGAGAGGGACGGGCTCGTGTATAGCTTT	CASSLERDGLVYSF
-	TRBV11-2	TRBJ1-3	few	TGTGCCAGCAGCTTAGATCTGACAGATGGAAACACCATATATTTT	CASSLDLTDGNTIYF